This T cell receptor beta chain was captured in a study of beta chain features in type 1 diabetes. The CDR3 sequence is 14 residues long. Trimming shortened V by 0 bases and J by 3 bases, and 11 bases separated the two germline ends. Germline V gene sequence: CDR1 GTSNPN, CDR2 SVGIG (reference sequence). This clone appeared a few times. The antigen is unknown. Sorted populations all had greater than 95% purity. Points from the study as a whole: The naive, central memory and Treg TCRB repertoires looked more alike in patients than they did in healthy donors. In type 1 diabetes patients, VDJ junctions had fewer insertions; deletions at these junctions were more frequent.

As every portion of the isolated RNA was reverse transcribed, the sequencing read expressed TCRB transcripts. Produced via immunoSEQ multiplex PCR; TCRdb's table is partial and in-frame only. This sample has under 400,000 clones, with approximately 14% found just once. The sample comprised central memory CD4+ T cells from blood. The sequence was collected from a man aged 30 to 45 in good health. The chain has TRBV30 and TRBJ1-1, with D possibly being TRBD1 (6 bases). In nucleotides, the CDR3 is TGTGCCTGGAGTGTTTGGGGGCAAGACACTGAAGCTTTCTTT. Translation: CAWSVWGQDTEAFF.